These 30 T cell receptor beta chains came from one sample sequenced in a study of blood T cell repertoires in COVID-19. TCRdb keeps only in-frame clones here, not all; method: immunoSEQ multiplex PCR. The data show 270,000 or so clones, 81% seen once. Material: peripheral blood. The source is a woman aged 55-75 years with active or convalescent COVID-19.

The chain carries TRBV6-5 and TRBJ2-1; 9 nucleotides match TRBD2. V was clipped by 0 bases and J by 9 bases; unmatched bases: 0. Germline V lookup: CDR1 MNHEY, CDR2 SVGAGI. The CDR3 contains 13 residues. CDR3 DNA: TGTGCCAGCAGTTACTCGCGGGGGGGTGAGCAGTTCTTC. Its translation: CASSYSRGGEQFF.

V is TRBV5-1 and J is TRBJ1-3, with D perhaps TRBD1 (6 bases). The V and J ends lost 2 bases and 1 base respectively, with 10 bases between them. This CDR3 region has 15 residues. Germline values: CDR1 SGHRS, CDR2 YFSETQ. CDR3 sequence reads: CASSFTQGSGNTIYF. The DNA of the CDR3 is TGCGCCAGCAGCTTTACGCAGGGGTCTGGAAACACCATATATTTT.

The chain employs TRBV6-6 and TRBJ1-2, with a tentative D call TRBD1 (5 bases). The germline gives CDR1 MNHNY, CDR2 SVGAGI (reference sequence). The CDR3 loop spans 14 amino acids. Trimming shortened V by 6 bases and J by 8 bases, and 19 bases separated the two germline ends. The CDR3 DNA follows: TGTGCCAGCAGCCCAGCCCAGACGGGACTGGGCTACACCTTC. Translation: CASSPAQTGLGYTF.

The gene calls are TRBV15 and TRBJ2-4; D is unclear. Germline-derived CDR1 and CDR2 are LNHNV and YYDKDF (reference sequence). Trimming took 3 bases from V and 8 from J, leaving 14 bases between them. The CDR3 has 14 residues. The CDR3 bases are TGTGCCACCAGCAGGGAATATTTCGCGGACATTCAGTACTTC. It yields the protein CATSREYFADIQYF.

This clone was recorded a few times. The chain is built from TRBV3-1 (or the pseudogene TRBV3-2) and TRBJ2-1; 10 nucleotides align to TRBD1. This CDR3 spans 15 amino acids. Germline-derived CDR1 and CDR2 are LGHDT and YNNKEL (reference sequence). V was pared by 5 bases and J by 7 bases, with 8 bases of the junction left unmatched. The CDR3 sequence: CASSEGTGDSNEQFF. In DNA form, the CDR3 reads TGTGCCAGCAGCGAAGGGACAGGGGATAGTAATGAGCAGTTCTTC.

The chain carries TRBV10-3 and TRBJ1-6, with no clear D. Germline V gene sequence: CDR1 ENHRY, CDR2 SYGVKD. The ends were cut back, 3 bases at V and 7 bases at J, with 16 bases in the middle. The CDR3 has 16 residues. CDR3 residues: CAISDGLRRRNSPLHF. The CDR3, as DNA: TGTGCCATCAGTGACGGCCTCAGGCGAAGGAATTCACCCCTCCACTTT.

The rearrangement uses TRBV2 and TRBJ1-2, with TRBD1 as a possible D gene (5 bases). The V and J ends lost 6 bases and 4 bases respectively, with 12 bases between them. The CDR3 is 13 residues long. Germline-derived CDR1 and CDR2 are SNHLY and FYNNEI. The CDR3 region has the DNA TGTGCCAGCAGGGAGGGGCGGGGCTATGGCTACACCTTC. Protein product: CASREGRGYGYTF.

The CDR3 reads CASSTQGLGEKLFF. CDR3 DNA sequence: TGTGCCAGCAGTACCCAGGGACTGGGTGAAAAACTGTTTTTT. This chain connects TRBV2 to TRBJ1-4, with a tentative D call TRBD1 (5 bases). The CDR3 consists of 14 residues. V was pared by 5 bases and J by 7 bases, with 14 bases between. Germline CDR1 and CDR2: SNHLY and FYNNEI.

The chain links TRBV5-1 to TRBJ1-1, with D unclear. Germline V gene data show CDR1 as SGHRS and CDR2 as YFSETQ. V was pared by 4 bases and J by 3 bases, with 16 bases between. The CDR3 is 15 amino acids. The CDR3 coding sequence is TGCGCCAGCAGCATCTCCGGACCGAGGGACACTGAAGCTTTCTTT. It encodes CASSISGPRDTEAFF.

A note on this clone: This sample also contains other DNA sequences that code for the same CDR3. The chain couples TRBV24-1 to TRBJ1-1; TRBD1 matches 7 bases. The trim removed 5 bases at V and 4 bases at J, leaving 0 bases unmatched. Looked up from germline, CDR1 is KGHDR and CDR2 is SFDVKD. The CDR3 totals 12 residues. DNA of the CDR3: TGTGCCACCAGTGCAGGGGGCACTGAAGCTTTCTTT. This encodes CATSAGGTEAFF.

V usage is TRBV25-1 and J usage is TRBJ2-2, with D possibly TRBD2 on 5 matching bases. This CDR3 contains 14 residues. The V and J ends lost 6 bases and 0 bases respectively, with 8 bases between them. Germline CDR1 reads MGHDK; CDR2 reads SYGVNS. The CDR3 reads CASREATNTGELFF. The DNA of the CDR3 is TGTGCCAGCAGGGAGGCTACGAACACCGGGGAGCTGTTTTTT.

The chain employs TRBV5-1 and TRBJ1-1, with D tentatively TRBD1 (6 bases). The CDR3 has 13 amino acids. Trimming removed 4 bases at V and 0 bases at J, with 7 bases between. CDR1 and CDR2 (germline): SGHRS, YFSETQ. CDR3 sequence reads: CASSEGVNTEAFF. The CDR3 bases are TGCGCCAGCAGCGAGGGGGTGAACACTGAAGCTTTCTTT.

The chain links TRBV21-1 to TRBJ2-5; the table's D call, TRBD1, was not checked against the DNA. TRBV21-1 is recorded as a pseudogene. This CDR3 spans 13 amino acids. The CDR3 region has the DNA TGTGCCAGCAGCGCGACAGGGGCCGAGACCCAGTACTTC. Amino acids: CASSATGAETQYF.

This chain links TRBV6-2 or TRBV6-3 with TRBJ1-1; D uncertain. Germline lookup yields CDR1 MNHEY and CDR2 SVGEGT. Trimming took 0 bases from V and 1 from J, leaving 6 bases between them. The CDR3 contains 14 residues. The CDR3 bases are TGTGCCAGCAGTTACTCGGCGGGGAACACTGAAGCTTTCTTT. Protein sequence: CASSYSAGNTEAFF.

The rearrangement uses TRBV11-3 and TRBJ2-1; D perhaps matches TRBD1 (6 bases). Trimming removed 2 bases at V and 6 bases at J, with 11 bases between. From germline, CDR1 is SGHNT and CDR2 YENEEA. The CDR3 is made up of 14 amino acids. CDR3 bases: TGTGCCAGCAGCTTACGGACAGCCATCAATGAGCAGTTCTTC. Translated, it gives CASSLRTAINEQFF. Combining the CDR3 with reference TRBV11-3 and TRBJ2-1 gives the whole variable domain EAGVVQSPRYKIIEKKQPVAFWCNPISGHNTLYWYLQNLGQGPELLIRYENEEAVDDSQLPKDRFSAERLKGVDSTLKIQPAELGDSAVYLCASSLRTAINEQFFGPGTRLTVL.

The rearrangement links TRBV2 to TRBJ1-2, with 11 bases identical to TRBD1. V lost 5 bases and J lost 2; bases outside the gene matches: 4. CDR1 is SNHLY and CDR2 is FYNNEI in the germline V gene. This CDR3 is built from 15 residues. The CDR3 DNA follows: TGTGCCAGCAGTAGGACAGGGGGCATGAACTATGGCTACACCTTC. Its protein product is CASSRTGGMNYGYTF.

The V gene is TRBV5-1, the J gene TRBJ1-4; TRBD1 matches 8 bases. The CDR3 totals 15 residues. The ends lost 2 bases at V and 12 bases at J; junction bases unmatched: 12. CDR1 and CDR2 (germline): SGHRS, YFSETQ. The CDR3 DNA is TGCGCCAGCAGCTTAGTAGGACAGGGCGGCGAGCAACTGTTTTTT. Its protein is CASSLVGQGGEQLFF.

This clone appeared a few times. The V gene is TRBV7-2, the J gene TRBJ2-7; TRBD1 aligns across 10 bases. Germline loops: CDR1 SGHTA, CDR2 FQGNSA. V lost 0 bases to trimming and J lost 3 bases; unmatched junction nucleotides: 2. The CDR3 totals 15 residues. The CDR3 DNA sequence: TGTGCCAGCAGCTTAGCCGGGACAGGGGACTACGAGCAGTACTTC. Translation: CASSLAGTGDYEQYF.

The rearrangement uses TRBV7-2 and TRBJ1-2, with D maybe TRBD1 (5 bases). From germline, CDR1 is SGHTA and CDR2 FQGNSA. The ends were cut back, 1 base at V and 4 bases at J, with 7 bases in the middle. This CDR3 spans 13 amino acids. The CDR3 spells CASSLGRVYGYTF. Written as DNA, the CDR3 is TGTGCCAGCAGCTTAGGCAGGGTCTATGGCTACACCTTC.

The chain couples TRBV19 to TRBJ2-4; 9 bases agree with TRBD1. This CDR3 spans 14 amino acids. Germline V gene data show CDR1 as LNHDA and CDR2 as SQIVND (reference sequence). J gave up 6 bases and V 7 bases, and 7 bases lay outside the gene matches. The CDR3 nucleotides read TGTGCCAGTAAGGGACAGGGTCAGGGAAACATTCAGTACTTC. This encodes CASKGQGQGNIQYF.

This clone was counted between two and nine times. V usage is TRBV14 and J usage is TRBJ1-2; D may be TRBD1 (6 bases). V shed 4 bases and J shed 8 bases, with 11 bases lying between them. CDR3 length equals 12 residues. Germline V CDR1 and CDR2: SGHDN, FVKESK. In DNA, the CDR3 is TGTGCCAGCAGCCGGGGGCGCCTGGGCTACACCTTC. It yields the protein CASSRGRLGYTF.

In DNA form, the CDR3 reads TGTGCCAGTGAAGGGCAGGGCTTCTATGGCTACACCTTC. Protein sequence: CASEGQGFYGYTF. The V call is TRBV6-5, the J call TRBJ1-2; D possibly corresponds to TRBD1 (5 bases). CDR1 is MNHEY, CDR2 SVGAGI, per germline. CDR3 length equals 13 residues. Trimming shortened V by 9 bases and J by 4 bases, and 15 bases separated the two germline ends.

The chain's CDR3 is CASSFRSGADTQYF. The CDR3 DNA is TGTGCCAGCAGCTTTCGTAGCGGGGCGGATACGCAGTATTTT. The rearrangement links TRBV7-2 to TRBJ2-3; 8 bases are a match to TRBD2. Looked up from germline, CDR1 is SGHTA and CDR2 is FQGNSA. There are 14 residues in the CDR3. Trimming removed 3 bases from V and 6 bases from J; junction bases left unmatched: 5.

Concerning this clone: Germline is not matched at one junction end, which may reflect a read error. The chain is built from TRBV11-3 and TRBJ1-1; D might be TRBD1 (5 bases). The CDR3 has 12 residues. Germline loops: CDR1 SGHNT, CDR2 YENEEA. CDR3 loop: CASSMGSDTYCF. CDR3 nucleotide sequence: TGTGCCAGCAGTATGGGCTCGGACACCTATTGCTTT. The full variable domain, its missing parts supplied by reference TRBV11-3 and TRBJ1-1, is EAGVVQSPRYKIIEKKQPVAFWCNPISGHNTLYWYLQNLGQGPELLIRYENEEAVDDSQLPKDRFSAERLKGVDSTLKIQPAELGDSAVYLCASSMGSDTYCFGQGTRLTVV.

This rearrangement joins TRBV4-2 to TRBJ2-7; 10 bases map to TRBD2. Germline CDR1 is LGHNA and CDR2 is YNFKEQ. The trim removed 7 bases at V and 2 bases at J, leaving 5 bases unmatched. The CDR3 is 14 amino acids. Here the CDR3 reads CASTSSGGAYEQYF. DNA of the CDR3: TGTGCCAGCACCTCAAGCGGGGGGGCCTACGAGCAGTACTTC.

The chain carries TRBV7-8 and TRBJ2-1; D perhaps matches TRBD2 (5 bases). This CDR3 comprises 14 residues. The germline CDR1 and CDR2 sequences are SGHVS and FQNEAQ. Trimming stripped 6 bases from V and 1 base from J, with 10 bases between. CDR3 residues: CASRADYSYNEQFF. The CDR3 DNA reads as TGTGCCAGCAGGGCCGACTATTCCTACAATGAGCAGTTCTTC.

V and J are TRBV4-2 and TRBJ2-4; D is unclear. Germline CDR1 is LGHNA and CDR2 is YNFKEQ. Deletions cut 0 bases from V and 3 bases from J, with 3 bases between. The CDR3 length is 13 residues. This CDR3 reads CASSQDGKNIQYF. In DNA form, the CDR3 reads TGTGCCAGCAGCCAAGACGGCAAAAACATTCAGTACTTC.

With respect to this clone: Other DNA sequences within the sample encode an identical CDR3. V usage is TRBV18 and J usage is TRBJ1-1; the match to TRBD1 covers 8 bases. V lost 2 bases to trimming and J lost 0 bases; unmatched junction nucleotides: 2. Germline V gene sequence: CDR1 KGHSH, CDR2 LQKENI. CDR3 size: 15 residues. The CDR3 bases are TGTGCCAGCTCACCAGTGACAGGGGTGAACACTGAAGCTTTCTTT. The encoded protein is CASSPVTGVNTEAFF. Together with reference TRBV18 and TRBJ1-1, the CDR3 gives the full variable domain: NAGVMQNPRHLVRRRGQEARLRCSPMKGHSHVYWYRQLPEEGLKFMVYLQKENIIDESGMPKERFSAEFPKEGPSILRIQQVVRGDSAAYFCASSPVTGVNTEAFFGQGTRLTVV.

The chain uses TRBV29-1 and TRBJ1-1; no reliable D call. Germline-derived CDR1 and CDR2 are SQVTM and ANQGSEA. V lost 4 bases, J lost 0 bases, and 6 bases lay in between. The CDR3 length is 12 residues. This CDR3 is CSVVLLNTEAFF. The DNA for the CDR3 is TGCAGCGTTGTCCTCTTGAACACTGAAGCTTTCTTT.

The CDR3 region has the DNA TGTGCCAGCAGCCAAGGGGGCCTCGGCAATCAGCCCCAGCATTTT. Its translation is CASSQGGLGNQPQHF. V usage is TRBV7-8 and J usage is TRBJ1-5; 7 nucleotides align to TRBD1. CDR1 and CDR2 from the germline V gene are SGHVS and FQNEAQ. This CDR3 is built from 15 residues. V was pared by 5 bases and J by 2 bases, with 6 bases of the junction left unmatched.